These T cell receptor beta chains were read from a single sample in a study of T cells expressing NK-cell markers. TCRdb processed the 5' RACE reads again and assigns one entry to each CDR3 protein, with no DNA. This sample's table reports 300,000 to 450,000 distinct CDR3 sequences. The sample taken for sequencing was blood T cells: a sorted CD56 or NKG2C T cell subset, CD4+ or CD8+ T cells, or bulk PBMC T cells (not recorded which). The receptor source for this set is a man aged 18 to 69 in good health. Each CDR3 is given with its conserved first and last residue.

J	V	CDR3
TRBJ1-2	TRBV11-2	CASSSSYGVGYTF
TRBJ2-5	TRBV3-1	CASSQDRITVGTGTQYF
TRBJ2-7	TRBV6-6	CASSFDNYEQYF
TRBJ1-5	TRBV6-1	CASSGASGNQPQHF
TRBJ2-3	TRBV12-3/TRBV12-4	CASTGAGGRAIRTDTQYF
TRBJ2-7	TRBV5-1	CASSLKTGTGGNLYEQYF
TRBJ2-1	TRBV9	CASSPTSGALQFF
TRBJ2-4	TRBV28	CASSLTGLGYIQYF
TRBJ1-3	TRBV14	CASSQETFAVSTIYF
TRBJ2-1	TRBV6-5	CASSSHQTRSHNEQFF
TRBJ1-5	TRBV6-5	CASSYLGSNQPQHF
TRBJ2-1	TRBV5-1	CASSRDRYGNEQFF
TRBJ1-5	TRBV7-8	CASSFDGFIRGQPQHF
TRBJ2-7	TRBV20-1	CSARDFRRQSYEQYF
TRBJ2-1	TRBV6-1	CASRNDRGSNNEQFF
TRBJ1-1	TRBV19	CASSIDLGGRRNTEAFF
TRBJ2-1	TRBV30	CAWTMGGFDEQFF
TRBJ1-2	TRBV12-3/TRBV12-4	CASSLAHLRVDGYTF
TRBJ1-1	TRBV7-9	CASSSFRPDRSNTEAFF
TRBJ2-5	TRBV12-3/TRBV12-4	CASSPRQGAKEETQYF
TRBJ2-1	TRBV20-1	CSASPGAGTSGEQFF
TRBJ2-1	TRBV29-1	CSVEGGARYNEQFF
TRBJ2-7	TRBV12-5	CASGLGMEGSYEQYF
TRBJ2-3	TRBV6-2/TRBV6-3	CASSLPPTRGDTQYF
TRBJ2-6	TRBV6-5	CASSYSGTFSGANVLTF
TRBJ1-1	TRBV20-1	CSAGDDSYTEAFF
TRBJ2-1	TRBV6-1	CASRRPDEQFF
TRBJ2-3	TRBV24-1	CATSTGTAVDTQYF
TRBJ1-1	TRBV3-1	CASSQVWGATEAFF
TRBJ2-2	TRBV6-1	CASRQGTGELFF
TRBJ2-7	TRBV3-1	CASSQVWGAQNEQYF
TRBJ2-3	TRBV6-2/TRBV6-3	CASSYWTSGGSTDTQYF
TRBJ1-1	TRBV20-1	CSAPGGGRGTEAFF
TRBJ2-7	TRBV5-1	CASGPLGSDYEQYF
TRBJ1-3	TRBV16	CASSQGRPSGNTIYF
TRBJ2-7	TRBV12-3/TRBV12-4	CASSPARSGSSYEQYF
TRBJ2-2	TRBV3-1	CASSPGQGSTGELFF
TRBJ2-6	TRBV3-1	CASSQMRDWANVLTF
TRBJ2-3	TRBV11-2	CASSTRGPGTSVKGDTQYF
TRBJ2-1	TRBV3-1	CASSQDTGLAGNEQFF
TRBJ2-5	TRBV20-1	CSANRGGIQETQYF
TRBJ2-6	TRBV7-6	CASSERTGGSGANVLTF
TRBJ2-1	TRBV7-8	CASSPTGGRSYNEQFF
TRBJ2-3	TRBV7-9	CASSLAHVGGPRDTQYF
TRBJ2-7	TRBV6-5	CASSYYYQGGSYEQYF
TRBJ2-7	TRBV5-4	CASSRTGGSHYEQYF
TRBJ2-4	TRBV5-1	CASSADRGHLRDIQYF
TRBJ2-3	TRBV27	CASSLSWADTQYF
TRBJ2-3	TRBV15	CATNRGSGGATDTQYF
TRBJ2-1	TRBV9	CASSPIRDRGNEQFF